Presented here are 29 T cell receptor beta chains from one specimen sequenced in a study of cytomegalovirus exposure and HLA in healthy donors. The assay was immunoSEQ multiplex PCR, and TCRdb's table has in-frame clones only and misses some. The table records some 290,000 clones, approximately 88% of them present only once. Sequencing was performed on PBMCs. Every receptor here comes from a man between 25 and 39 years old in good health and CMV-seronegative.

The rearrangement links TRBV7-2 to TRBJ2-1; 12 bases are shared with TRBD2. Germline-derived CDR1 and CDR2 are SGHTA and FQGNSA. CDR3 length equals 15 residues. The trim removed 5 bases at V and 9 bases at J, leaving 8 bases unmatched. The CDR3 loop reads CASSPSGGAGFEQFF. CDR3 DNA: TGTGCCAGCAGCCCTAGCGGGGGGGCGGGGTTTGAGCAGTTCTTC.

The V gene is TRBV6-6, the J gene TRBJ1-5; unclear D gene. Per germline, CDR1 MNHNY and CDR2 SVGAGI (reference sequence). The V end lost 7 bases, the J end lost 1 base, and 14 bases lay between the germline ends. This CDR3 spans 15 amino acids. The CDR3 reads CASIFMGSSNQPQHF. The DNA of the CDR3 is TGTGCCAGCATTTTCATGGGCAGCAGCAATCAGCCCCAGCATTTT.

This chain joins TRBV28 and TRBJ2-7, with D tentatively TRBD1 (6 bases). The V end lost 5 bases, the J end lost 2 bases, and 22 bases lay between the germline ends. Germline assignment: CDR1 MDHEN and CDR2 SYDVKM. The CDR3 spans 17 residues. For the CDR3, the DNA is TGTGCCAGCAGTCCGACCGCCGGGACACGGGGAACCTACGAGCAGTACTTC. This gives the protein CASSPTAGTRGTYEQYF.

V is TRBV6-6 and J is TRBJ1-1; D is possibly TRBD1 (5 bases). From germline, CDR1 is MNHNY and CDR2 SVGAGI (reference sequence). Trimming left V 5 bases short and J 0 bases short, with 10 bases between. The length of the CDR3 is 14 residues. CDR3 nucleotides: TGTGCCAGCAGTCAACAGGACATGAACACTGAAGCTTTCTTT. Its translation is CASSQQDMNTEAFF.

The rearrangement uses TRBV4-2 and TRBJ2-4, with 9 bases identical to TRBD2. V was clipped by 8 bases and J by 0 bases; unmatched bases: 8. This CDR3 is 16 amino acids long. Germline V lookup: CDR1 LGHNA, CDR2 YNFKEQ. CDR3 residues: CASRGAGGLAKNIQYF. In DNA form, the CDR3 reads TGTGCCAGCCGCGGCGCGGGGGGGCTAGCCAAAAACATTCAGTACTTC.

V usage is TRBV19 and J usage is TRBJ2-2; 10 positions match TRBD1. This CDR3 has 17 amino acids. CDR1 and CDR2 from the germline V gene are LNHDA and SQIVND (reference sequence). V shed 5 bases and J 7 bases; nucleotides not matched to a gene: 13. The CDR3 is CASSHLRGQGDNGELFF. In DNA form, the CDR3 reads TGTGCCAGTAGTCACCTGAGAGGACAGGGGGATAACGGGGAGCTGTTTTTT.

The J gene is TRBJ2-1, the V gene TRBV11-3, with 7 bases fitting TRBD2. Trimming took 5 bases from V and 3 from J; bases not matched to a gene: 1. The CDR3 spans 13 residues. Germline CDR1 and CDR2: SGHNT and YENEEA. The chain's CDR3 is CASSGTNYNEQFF. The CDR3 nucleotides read TGTGCCAGCAGCGGGACTAACTACAATGAGCAGTTCTTC.

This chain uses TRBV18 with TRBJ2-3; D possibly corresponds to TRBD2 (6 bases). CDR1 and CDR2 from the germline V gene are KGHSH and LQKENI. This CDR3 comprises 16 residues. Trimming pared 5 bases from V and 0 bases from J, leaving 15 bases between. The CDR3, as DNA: TGTGCCAGCTCATCCACTAGCAGACTAAGCACAGATACGCAGTATTTT. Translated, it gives CASSSTSRLSTDTQYF.

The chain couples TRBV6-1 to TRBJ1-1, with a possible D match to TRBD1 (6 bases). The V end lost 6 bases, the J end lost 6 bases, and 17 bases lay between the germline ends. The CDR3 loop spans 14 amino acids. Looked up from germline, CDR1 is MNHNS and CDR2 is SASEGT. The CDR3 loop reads CASSSAPTGPEAFF. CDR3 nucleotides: TGTGCCAGCAGCTCGGCCCCTACAGGGCCTGAAGCTTTCTTT.

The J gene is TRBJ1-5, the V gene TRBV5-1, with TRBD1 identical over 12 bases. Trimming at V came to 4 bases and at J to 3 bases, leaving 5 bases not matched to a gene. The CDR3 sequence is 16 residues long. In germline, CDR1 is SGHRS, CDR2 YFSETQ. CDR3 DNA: TGCGCCAGCAGCATCGGGACAGGGGGCAACAATCAGCCCCAGCATTTT. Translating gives CASSIGTGGNNQPQHF.

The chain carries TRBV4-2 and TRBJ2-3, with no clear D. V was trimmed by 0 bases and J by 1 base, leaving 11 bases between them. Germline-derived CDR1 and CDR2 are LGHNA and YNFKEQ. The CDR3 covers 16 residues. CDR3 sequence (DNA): TGTGCCAGCAGCCAAGATCGGGTCTATGGCACAGATACGCAGTATTTT. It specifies CASSQDRVYGTDTQYF.

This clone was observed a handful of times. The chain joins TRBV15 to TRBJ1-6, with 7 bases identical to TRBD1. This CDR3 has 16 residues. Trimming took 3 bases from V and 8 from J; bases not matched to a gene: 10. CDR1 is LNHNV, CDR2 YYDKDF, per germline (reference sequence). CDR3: CATSRALTGKDSPLHF. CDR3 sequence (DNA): TGTGCCACCAGCAGGGCCTTGACAGGGAAGGATTCACCCCTCCACTTT.

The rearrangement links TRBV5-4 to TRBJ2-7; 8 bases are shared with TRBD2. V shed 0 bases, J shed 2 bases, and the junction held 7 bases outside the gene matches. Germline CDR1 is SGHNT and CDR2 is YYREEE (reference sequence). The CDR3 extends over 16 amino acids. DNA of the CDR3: TGTGCCAGCAGCTTGGATTCGGGGGGGCCAACCTACGAGCAGTACTTC. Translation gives CASSLDSGGPTYEQYF.

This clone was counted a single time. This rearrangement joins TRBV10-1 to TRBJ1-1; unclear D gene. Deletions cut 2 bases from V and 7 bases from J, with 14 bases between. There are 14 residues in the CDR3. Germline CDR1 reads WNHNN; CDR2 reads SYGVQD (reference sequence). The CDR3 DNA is TGCGCCAGCAGTGAGGCGGGGTTGGCGGGTGAAGCTTTCTTT. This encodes CASSEAGLAGEAFF.

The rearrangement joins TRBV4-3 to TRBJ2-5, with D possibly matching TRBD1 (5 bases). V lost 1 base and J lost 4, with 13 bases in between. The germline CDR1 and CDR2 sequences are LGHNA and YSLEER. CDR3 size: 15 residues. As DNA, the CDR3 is TGCGCCAGCAGCCAAGGTCGCAGGGTCGGAGAGACCCAGTACTTC. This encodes CASSQGRRVGETQYF.

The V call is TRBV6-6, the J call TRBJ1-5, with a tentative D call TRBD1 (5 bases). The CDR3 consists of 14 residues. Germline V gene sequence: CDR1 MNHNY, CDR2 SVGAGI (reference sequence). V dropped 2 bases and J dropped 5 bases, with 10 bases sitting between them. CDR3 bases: TGTGCCAGCAGTTACGCTACAGGTTATCAGCCCCAGCATTTT. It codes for CASSYATGYQPQHF.

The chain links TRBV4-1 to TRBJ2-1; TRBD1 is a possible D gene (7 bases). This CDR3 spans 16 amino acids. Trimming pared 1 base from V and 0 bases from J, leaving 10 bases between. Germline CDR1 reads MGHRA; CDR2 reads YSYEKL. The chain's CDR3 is CASSQAGGPSYNEQFF. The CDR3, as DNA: TGCGCCAGCAGCCAAGCAGGGGGGCCCTCCTACAATGAGCAGTTCTTC.

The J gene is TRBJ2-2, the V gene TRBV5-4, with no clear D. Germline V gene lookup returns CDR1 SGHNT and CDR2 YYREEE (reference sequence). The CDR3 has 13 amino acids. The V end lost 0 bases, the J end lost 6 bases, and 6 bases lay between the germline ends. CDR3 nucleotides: TGTGCCAGCAGCTTGGCCTCCGCCGGGGAGCTGTTTTTT. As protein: CASSLASAGELFF.

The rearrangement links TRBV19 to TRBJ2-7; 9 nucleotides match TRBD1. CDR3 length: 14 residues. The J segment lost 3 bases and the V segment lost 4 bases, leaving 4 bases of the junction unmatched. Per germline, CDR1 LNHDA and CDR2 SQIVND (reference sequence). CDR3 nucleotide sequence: TGTGCCAGTAGTACCTGGACAGGGGTCTACGAGCAGTACTTC. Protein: CASSTWTGVYEQYF.

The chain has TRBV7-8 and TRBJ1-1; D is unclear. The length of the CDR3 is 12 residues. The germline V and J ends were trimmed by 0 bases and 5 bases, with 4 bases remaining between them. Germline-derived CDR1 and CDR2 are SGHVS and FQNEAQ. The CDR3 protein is CASSLASTEAFF. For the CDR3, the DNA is TGTGCCAGCAGCTTAGCCTCTACTGAAGCTTTCTTT.

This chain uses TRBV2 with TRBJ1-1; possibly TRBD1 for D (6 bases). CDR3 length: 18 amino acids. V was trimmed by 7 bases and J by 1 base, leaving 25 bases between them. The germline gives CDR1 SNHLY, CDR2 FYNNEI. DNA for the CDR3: TGTGCCAGCAAACTCCTGCGGGGGCCAGGGGTCGAGAACACTGAAGCTTTCTTT. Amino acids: CASKLLRGPGVENTEAFF. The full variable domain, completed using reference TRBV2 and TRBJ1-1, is EPEVTQTPSHQVTQMGQEVILRCVPISNHLYFYWYRQILGQKVEFLVSFYNNEISEKSEIFDDQFSVERPDGSNFTLKIRSTKLEDSAMYFCASKLLRGPGVENTEAFFGQGTRLTVV.

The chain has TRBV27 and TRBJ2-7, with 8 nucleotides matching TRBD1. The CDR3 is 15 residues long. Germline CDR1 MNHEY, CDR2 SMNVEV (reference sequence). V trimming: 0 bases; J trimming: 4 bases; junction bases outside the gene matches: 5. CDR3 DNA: TGTGCCAGCAGTTTATCAAGGACAGGGAAATACGAGCAGTACTTC. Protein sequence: CASSLSRTGKYEQYF.

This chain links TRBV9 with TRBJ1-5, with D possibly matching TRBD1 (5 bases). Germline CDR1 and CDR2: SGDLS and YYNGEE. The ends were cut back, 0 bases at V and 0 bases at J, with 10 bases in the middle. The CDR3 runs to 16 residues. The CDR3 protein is CASSVADSNSNQPQHF. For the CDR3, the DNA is TGTGCCAGCAGCGTAGCCGACAGCAATAGCAATCAGCCCCAGCATTTT.

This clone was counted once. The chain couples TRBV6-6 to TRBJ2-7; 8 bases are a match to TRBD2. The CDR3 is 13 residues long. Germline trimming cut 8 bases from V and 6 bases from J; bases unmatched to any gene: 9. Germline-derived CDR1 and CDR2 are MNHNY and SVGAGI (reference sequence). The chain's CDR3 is CASWAGGRPEQYF. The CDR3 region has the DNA TGTGCCAGCTGGGCGGGGGGCCGCCCCGAGCAGTACTTC.

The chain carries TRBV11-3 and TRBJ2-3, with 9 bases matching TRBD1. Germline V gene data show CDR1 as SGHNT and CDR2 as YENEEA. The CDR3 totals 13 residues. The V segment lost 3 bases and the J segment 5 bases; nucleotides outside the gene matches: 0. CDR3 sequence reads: CASSLTGGDTQYF. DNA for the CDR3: TGTGCCAGCAGCTTGACAGGGGGAGATACGCAGTATTTT.

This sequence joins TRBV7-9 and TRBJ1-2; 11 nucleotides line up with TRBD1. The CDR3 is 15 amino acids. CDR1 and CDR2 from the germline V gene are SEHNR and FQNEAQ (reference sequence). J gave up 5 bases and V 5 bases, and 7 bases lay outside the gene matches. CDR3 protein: CASSARDRGGYGYTF. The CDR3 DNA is TGTGCCAGCAGCGCGAGGGACAGGGGGGGATATGGCTACACCTTC.

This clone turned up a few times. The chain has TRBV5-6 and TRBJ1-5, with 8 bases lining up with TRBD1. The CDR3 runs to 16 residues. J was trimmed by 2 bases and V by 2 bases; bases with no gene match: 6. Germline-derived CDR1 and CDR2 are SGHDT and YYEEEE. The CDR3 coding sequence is TGTGCCAGCAGCTTCGCCGGACAGGGAGGCAATCAGCCCCAGCATTTT. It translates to CASSFAGQGGNQPQHF.

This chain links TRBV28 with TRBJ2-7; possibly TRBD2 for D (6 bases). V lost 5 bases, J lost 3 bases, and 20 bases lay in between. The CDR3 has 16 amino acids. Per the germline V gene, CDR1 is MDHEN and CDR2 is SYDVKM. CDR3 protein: CASSHSGTGAFYEQYF. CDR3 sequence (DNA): TGTGCCAGCAGTCACTCCGGGACTGGTGCCTTCTACGAGCAGTACTTC.

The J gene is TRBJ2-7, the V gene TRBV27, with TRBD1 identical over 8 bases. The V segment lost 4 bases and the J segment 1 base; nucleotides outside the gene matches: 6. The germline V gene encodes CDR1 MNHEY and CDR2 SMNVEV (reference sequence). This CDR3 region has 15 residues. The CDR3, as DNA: TGTGCCAGCAGTTATGGACAGGGTCGATCCTACGAGCAGTACTTC. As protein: CASSYGQGRSYEQYF.